This section outlines one T cell receptor beta chain sequence together with its context. Its antigen is not identified. TCRB transcripts that were expressed got sequenced, as all of the isolated RNA had been reverse transcribed. Libraries were prepared by immunoSEQ multiplex PCR; TCRdb keeps only in-frame clonotypes and omits some of them. The sample consists of 200,000 to 300,000 clones, roughly 10% of them appearing once. CDR1 SNHLY and CDR2 FYNNEI come from the germline V gene. The CDR3 is 14 residues long. V lost 10 bases to trimming and J lost 8 bases; unmatched junction nucleotides: 15. Blood was drawn once from each donor into heparinised tubes. The draws averaged about 0.12 L. It was via CD45RO/CCR7/CD25/CD127/CD95/CD27 that CD4+ naive, central memory, regulatory and stem cell-like memory cells were sorted. This entry belongs to a study of beta chain features in type 1 diabetes. Looking at the study overall: Healthy donors and patients had similar age, gender and cell yields. Study-level findings and limits: Insertion counts at VDJ junctions were lower in type 1 diabetes patients, who also showed more deletions there. Across all four CD4+ subsets, people with type 1 diabetes showed modestly shorter TCRB CDR3s.

The sequencing sample was made of naive CD4+ T cells from blood. The sequence was obtained from a man aged 30-40 years with type 1 diabetes. The rearrangement uses TRBV2 and TRBJ1-2; 8 bases align to TRBD1. This chain's CDR3 is CANKLRTGNQGYTF. CDR3 nucleotide sequence: TGTGCCAACAAACTTAGGACAGGGAATCAAGGCTACACCTTC.